This record covers a single T cell receptor beta chain. This clonotype was seen a handful of times. Its cognate antigen has yet to be identified. Per-nucleotide qualities are absent, and no much larger clonotype sits a single base away. There are 14 amino acids in the CDR3, from cysteine to phenylalanine inclusive. Solely the CDR3 DNA is kept, with 42 bases framed from the first base. Between the V and J ends, shortened by 10 bases and 2 bases respectively, the junction contains 13 bases. According to the germline V gene, CDR1 reads KGHDR and CDR2 reads SFDVKD. Genomic DNA was used as template for profiling of TCR beta VDJ combinations and CDR3 sequences. An Illumina HiSeq 2000 was used for TCR repertoire sequencing. The authors' pipeline ran thus. TRBV/TRBJ rearrangement plots, CDR3 size and DJ length profiles, and Simpson's diversity index were used to assess repertoires. The most abundant DNA sequence in the deep sequencing data was defined as the immunodominant clone. CDR3 amino acid sequences were checked for sharing across subjects and were also compared against the VDJdb database and published repertoires. TCRdb cleaned the public reads at Q25 with fastp, built clones with MiXCR and kept in-frame beta chains. Each record represents a unique CDR3 protein, reported with the most common genes and DNA among its rows. The V and J calls and clone size come from TCRdb's table, not from the authors' own analysis. This sample gives over 45,000 distinct CDR3 sequences in total; 55% to 75% of them show up just once. Less than 40% of the sample comes from the top ten.

In this study, sorted CD4+ and CD8+ T cells from the blood of healthy subjects and of severe aplastic anemia patients had their TCR repertoires deep-sequenced. Ficoll-Paque density gradient centrifugation was used to isolate peripheral blood mononuclear cells. CD4+ and CD8+ T cells were sorted by FACS or magnetic beads before DNA extraction. This entry comes from a study of CD8+CD57+ T cells in acquired aplastic anemia (dated by TCRdb to the late 2010s). General notes on the study: A mean of approximately 3 ug of DNA, ranging from about 0.2 to 27.4 ug, was extracted from sorted CD4+ and CD8+ cells. An average of about 10 million reads for CD4+ cells and 11 million to 12 million reads for CD8+ cells was obtained from healthy donor samples.

Points the paper makes about the study in general: Roughly 30 CD8+ CDR3 sequences were found to be shared between patients and controls, but these sequences appeared to be highly expressed in patients and within the immunodominant clones of the patients. Patients and healthy controls showed no significant difference in CD8+ Simpson's diversity (P=0.060).

The V and J genes are TRBV24-1 and TRBJ1-4; a tentative D call is TRBD1 (5 bases match). Sequencing was carried out using sorted CD4+, CD8+, or CD8+CD57+ T cells (not recorded which) from PBMCs. The receptor was derived from a human donor in good health, serving as a control. The sequence in DNA is TGTGCCACGAGCGCGGGGCCCACTAATGAAAAACTGTTTTTT. It specifies CATSAGPTNEKLFF.